One and the same sample provided the 17 T cell receptor beta chains below, sequenced in a study of blood T cell repertoires in COVID-19. The protocol was immunoSEQ multiplex PCR, while the TCRdb copy is restricted to in-frame clones and leaves out a portion. This sample yields a few hundred thousand clones, of which under 90% are seen a single time; 1.9% belongs to the top ten. The sequenced sample consisted of PBMCs or T cells enriched from blood (not recorded which). The receptors were sampled from a woman between 55 and 75 years old who had recovered from COVID-19.

The chain employs TRBV12-3 or TRBV12-4 and TRBJ2-1, with D possibly TRBD1 on 5 matching bases. Trimming shortened V by 6 bases and J by 11 bases, and 14 bases separated the two germline ends. CDR3 length: 12 residues. The DNA for the CDR3 is TGTGCCAGCAGGGGGTTTCAGGGTAAGCAGTTCTTC. It codes for CASRGFQGKQFF.

The chain employs TRBV20-1 and TRBJ2-1; 10 positions agree with TRBD2. This CDR3 has 17 residues. Germline V CDR1 and CDR2: DFQATT, SNEGSKA (reference sequence). V lost 3 bases to trimming and J lost 4 bases; unmatched junction nucleotides: 12. The CDR3: CSASYLLAGVSYNEQFF. CDR3 DNA: TGCAGTGCTAGTTACCTTCTAGCGGGAGTATCGTACAATGAGCAGTTCTTC.

The chain uses TRBV7-6 and TRBJ1-1; D is perhaps TRBD1 (5 bases). Trimming cost V 0 bases and J 0 bases, with 8 bases left between them. Germline assignment: CDR1 SGHVS and CDR2 FNYEAQ. The CDR3 consists of 15 residues. The CDR3 protein is CASSLATGLNTEAFF. Written as DNA, the CDR3 is TGTGCCAGCAGCTTAGCCACAGGATTGAACACTGAAGCTTTCTTT. Looking up the rest from reference TRBV7-6 and TRBJ1-1 gives the full variable domain: GAGVSQSPRYKVTKRGQDVALRCDPISGHVSLYWYRQALGQGPEFLTYFNYEAQQDKSGLPNDRFSAERPEGSISTLTIQRTEQRDSAMYRCASSLATGLNTEAFFGQGTRLTVV.

The chain uses TRBV3-1 (or the pseudogene TRBV3-2) and TRBJ2-7, with TRBD1 matching 8 bases. This CDR3 spans 12 amino acids. Germline lookup yields CDR1 LGHDT and CDR2 YNNKEL (reference sequence). V lost 9 bases to trimming and J lost 1 base; unmatched junction nucleotides: 2. The CDR3, as DNA: TGTGCCAGTGGACAGGGTTCCTACGAGCAGTACTTC. This translates into CASGQGSYEQYF.

A single count supports this clone. V gene TRBV29-1 combines with J gene TRBJ1-1, with D possibly being TRBD1 (6 bases). Between the trimmed V and J ends, which lost 7 bases and 4 bases, there was a span of 22 bases. Germline V lookup: CDR1 SQVTM, CDR2 ANQGSEA. CDR3 length: 15 amino acids. The chain's CDR3 is CSGTWLAGVGTEAFF. In nucleotides, the CDR3 is TGCAGCGGGACCTGGTTGGCAGGGGTGGGCACTGAAGCTTTCTTT.

Of note for this clone: This CDR3 is also generated by other DNA sequences in the sample. The chain uses TRBV3-1 (or the pseudogene TRBV3-2) and TRBJ2-3; 7 bases agree with TRBD2. The ends lost 1 base at V and 3 bases at J; junction bases unmatched: 1. The CDR3 consists of 14 residues. Germline V lookup: CDR1 LGHDT, CDR2 YNNKEL (reference sequence). The CDR3 DNA reads as TGTGCCAGCAGCCAAGGGGGGGGTACAGATACGCAGTATTTT. Translating gives CASSQGGGTDTQYF.

The V and J genes are TRBV7-3 and TRBJ1-1; D uncertain. Germline V gene lookup returns CDR1 SGHTA and CDR2 FQGTGA. The CDR3 is made up of 14 amino acids. The V end was cut by 5 bases, the J end by 2 bases, with 12 bases between. DNA of the CDR3: TGTGCCAGCAGCAACTATGAAACAAACACTGAAGCTTTCTTT. Encoded protein: CASSNYETNTEAFF.

This chain links TRBV12-5 with TRBJ1-2; TRBD1 agrees at 7 bases. From germline, CDR1 is LGHNT and CDR2 FRNRAP. The CDR3 runs 14 residues. The trim removed 0 bases at V and 3 bases at J, leaving 1 base unmatched. CDR3 sequence: CASGLVTGYYGYTF. The CDR3 DNA reads TGTGCTAGTGGTTTGGTGACAGGGTACTATGGCTACACCTTC.

This chain uses TRBV5-4 with TRBJ2-5, with D possibly TRBD1 on 6 matching bases. V gave up 5 bases and J gave up 3 bases, with 11 bases separating them. Germline CDR1 is SGHNT and CDR2 is YYREEE (reference sequence). The CDR3 consists of 13 residues. DNA of the CDR3: TGTGCCAGCAGGATCAGGGGCGAAGAGACCCAGTACTTC. Translating it yields CASRIRGEETQYF. Complete variable domain (other parts from reference TRBV5-4 and TRBJ2-5): ETGVTQSPTHLIKTRGQQVTLRCSSQSGHNTVSWYQQALGQGPQFIFQYYREEENGRGNFPPRFSGLQFPNYSSELNVNALELDDSALYLCASRIRGEETQYFGPGTRLLVL.

The rearrangement uses TRBV10-3 and TRBJ2-3, with a possible D match to TRBD1 (5 bases). The ends were cut back, 3 bases at V and 7 bases at J, with 17 bases in the middle. There are 15 residues in the CDR3. The germline V gene has CDR1 ENHRY and CDR2 SYGVKD. In DNA, the CDR3 is TGTGCCATCAGTGAATTGACAGACGTAGCTAATACGCAGTATTTT. Its translation: CAISELTDVANTQYF.

About this clone itself: The same CDR3 arises from other DNA sequences in this sample as well. The rearrangement uses TRBV9 and TRBJ1-1, with D unresolved. This CDR3 region has 13 residues. The germline gives CDR1 SGDLS, CDR2 YYNGEE. V lost 2 bases and J lost 0, with 5 bases in between. The CDR3 coding sequence is TGTGCCAGCAGCGTGGCGGTGAACACTGAAGCTTTCTTT. Encoded protein: CASSVAVNTEAFF.

The genes are TRBV28 and TRBJ1-5; 9 nucleotides align to TRBD1. Germline V CDR1 and CDR2: MDHEN, SYDVKM. CDR3 length: 16 residues. The junction had 10 bases not matched to a gene; V was cut back by 5 bases and J by 5 bases. CDR3 residues: CASSLSQGAVYQPQHF. In nucleotides, the CDR3 is TGTGCCAGCAGTCTGTCACAGGGGGCGGTTTATCAGCCCCAGCATTTT. Full variable domain (missing parts from reference TRBV28 and TRBJ1-5): DVKVTQSSRYLVKRTGEKVFLECVQDMDHENMFWYRQDPGLGLRLIYFSYDVKMKEKGDIPEGYSVSREKKERFSLILESASTNQTSMYLCASSLSQGAVYQPQHFGDGTRLSIL.

The rearrangement uses TRBV18 and TRBJ2-5, with 8 bases aligning to TRBD1. J was trimmed by 5 bases and V by 3 bases; bases with no gene match: 5. This CDR3 spans 14 amino acids. Germline CDR1 and CDR2: KGHSH and LQKENI. DNA of the CDR3: TGTGCCAGCTCACCGGACAGGGCGGGGGAGACCCAGTACTTC. It is translated as CASSPDRAGETQYF.

This chain links TRBV11-3 with TRBJ2-7; D may be TRBD2 (6 bases). Trimming took off 5 bases at V and 6 bases at J, with 20 bases between the two ends. Germline V gene sequence: CDR1 SGHNT, CDR2 YENEEA. The CDR3 is 15 residues long. The chain's CDR3 is CASSESGGPKGEQYF. Here the CDR3 DNA reads TGTGCCAGCAGCGAATCTGGAGGGCCGAAAGGCGAGCAGTACTTC.

The chain carries TRBV5-4 and TRBJ2-3, with 9 bases fitting TRBD2. V shed 4 bases, J shed 2 bases, and the junction held 8 bases outside the gene matches. From germline, CDR1 is SGHNT and CDR2 YYREEE (reference sequence). The CDR3 length is 16 residues. The CDR3 protein is CASSLLLAGVTDTQYF. In nucleotides, the CDR3 is TGTGCCAGCAGCCTCCTGTTAGCGGGGGTCACAGATACGCAGTATTTT.

The chain combines TRBV7-9 with TRBJ1-2; 8 bases align to TRBD1. Germline V gives CDR1 SEHNR, CDR2 FQNEAQ (reference sequence). The CDR3 runs 14 residues. Trimming at V came to 5 bases and at J to 5 bases, leaving 7 bases not matched to a gene. The CDR3, as DNA: TGTGCCAGCAGCCTACAGGGGGTAGGGTATGGCTACACCTTC. Its protein is CASSLQGVGYGYTF.

This chain connects TRBV27 to TRBJ2-4; D unresolved. The CDR3 covers 14 residues. The germline V and J ends were trimmed by 3 bases and 1 base, with 7 bases remaining between them. CDR1 MNHEY and CDR2 SMNVEV come from the germline V gene (reference sequence). The chain's CDR3 is CASSFEAAKNIQYF. The CDR3 DNA reads TGTGCCAGCAGTTTCGAGGCGGCCAAAAACATTCAGTACTTC.